This paragraph covers one T cell receptor beta chain sequence. Followed longitudinally, the Seattle patients had been enrolled during active infection. This specimen belongs to a study of blood T cell repertoires in COVID-19. V dropped 5 bases and J dropped 6; count of bases not matched to a gene: 8. Per germline, CDR1 MNHEY and CDR2 SMNVEV (reference sequence). The CDR3 extends over 15 amino acids. Clones were sequenced by immunoSEQ multiplex PCR, and TCRdb holds only the in-frame ones, with some missing. Of 430,000 or so clones in the sample, around 90% were seen once. Input material: peripheral blood. The origin of this receptor is a man aged 18 to 30 with COVID-19, enrolled during active disease. The chain combines TRBV27 with TRBJ2-1, with 9 bases that match TRBD2. CDR3 region: CASSPRTSAINEQFF. The CDR3 bases are TGTGCCAGCAGTCCTAGGACTAGCGCGATCAATGAGCAGTTCTTC.